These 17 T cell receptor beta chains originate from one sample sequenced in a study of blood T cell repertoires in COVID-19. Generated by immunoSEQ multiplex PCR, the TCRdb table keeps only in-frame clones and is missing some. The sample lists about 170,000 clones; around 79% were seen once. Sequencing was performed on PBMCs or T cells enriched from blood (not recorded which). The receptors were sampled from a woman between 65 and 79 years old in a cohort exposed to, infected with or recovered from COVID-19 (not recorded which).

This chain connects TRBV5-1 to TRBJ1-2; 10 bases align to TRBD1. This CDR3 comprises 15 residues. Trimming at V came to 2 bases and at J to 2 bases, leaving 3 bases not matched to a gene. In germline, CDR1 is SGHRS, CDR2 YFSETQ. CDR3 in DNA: TGCGCCAGCAGCTTAGAGACAGGGGGCAACTATGGCTACACCTTC. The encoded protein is CASSLETGGNYGYTF.

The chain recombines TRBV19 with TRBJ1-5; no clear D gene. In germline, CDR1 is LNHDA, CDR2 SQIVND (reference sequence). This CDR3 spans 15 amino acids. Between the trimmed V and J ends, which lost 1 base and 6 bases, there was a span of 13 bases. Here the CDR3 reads CASSIGARAGQPQHF. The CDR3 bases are TGTGCCAGTAGTATAGGGGCACGGGCGGGTCAGCCCCAGCATTTT.

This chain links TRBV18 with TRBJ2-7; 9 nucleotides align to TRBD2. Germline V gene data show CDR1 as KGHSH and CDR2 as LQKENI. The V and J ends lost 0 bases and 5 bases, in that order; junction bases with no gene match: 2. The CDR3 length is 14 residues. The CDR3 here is CASSPPSGRNEQYF. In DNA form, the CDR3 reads TGTGCCAGCTCACCACCTAGCGGGAGAAACGAGCAGTACTTC.

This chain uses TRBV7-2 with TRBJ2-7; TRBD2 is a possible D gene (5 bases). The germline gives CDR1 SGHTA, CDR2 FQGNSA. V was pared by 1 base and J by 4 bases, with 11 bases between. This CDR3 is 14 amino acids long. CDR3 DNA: TGTGCCAGCAGCTTAGGAGGGTCGAAGTACGAGCAGTACTTC. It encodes CASSLGGSKYEQYF.

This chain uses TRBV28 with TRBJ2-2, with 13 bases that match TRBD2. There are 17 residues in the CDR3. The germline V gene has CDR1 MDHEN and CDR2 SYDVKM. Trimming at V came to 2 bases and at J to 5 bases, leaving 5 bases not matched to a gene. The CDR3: CASSLPTTSGRTGELFF. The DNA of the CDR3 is TGTGCCAGCAGTTTACCGACGACTAGCGGGAGGACCGGGGAGCTGTTTTTT.

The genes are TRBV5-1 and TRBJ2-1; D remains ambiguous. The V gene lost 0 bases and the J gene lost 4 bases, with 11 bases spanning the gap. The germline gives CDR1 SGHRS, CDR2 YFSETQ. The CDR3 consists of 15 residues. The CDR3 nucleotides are TGCGCCAGCAGCTTGGTGGCAACGGGTTACAATGAGCAGTTCTTC. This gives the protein CASSLVATGYNEQFF.

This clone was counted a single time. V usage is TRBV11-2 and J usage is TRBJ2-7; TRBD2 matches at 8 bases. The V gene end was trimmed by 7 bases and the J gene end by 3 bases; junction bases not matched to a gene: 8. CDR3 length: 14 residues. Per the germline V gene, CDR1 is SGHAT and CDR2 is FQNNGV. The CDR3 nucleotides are TGTGCCAGCAACTCAGCGGGAGCGGTCTACGAGCAGTACTTC. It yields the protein CASNSAGAVYEQYF. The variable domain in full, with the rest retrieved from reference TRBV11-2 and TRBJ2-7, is EAGVAQSPRYKIIEKRQSVAFWCNPISGHATLYWYQQILGQGPKLLIQFQNNGVVDDSQLPKDRFSAERLKGVDSTLKIQPAKLEDSAVYLCASNSAGAVYEQYFGPGTRLTVT.

The CDR3 region has the DNA TGTGCCAGCAGTTACTCGCGGACTAGCGGGAAGACCCAGTACTTC. Amino acid sequence: CASSYSRTSGKTQYF. V gene TRBV6-5 combines with J gene TRBJ2-5, with TRBD2 identical over 12 bases. The CDR3 spans 15 residues. V dropped 0 bases and J dropped 6; count of bases not matched to a gene: 2. Looked up from germline, CDR1 is MNHEY and CDR2 is SVGAGI.

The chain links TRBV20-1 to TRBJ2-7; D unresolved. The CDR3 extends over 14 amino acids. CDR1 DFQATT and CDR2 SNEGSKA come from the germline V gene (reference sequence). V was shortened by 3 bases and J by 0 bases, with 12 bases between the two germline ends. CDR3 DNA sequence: TGCAGTGCTAGTCCCAGTACCGACTCCTACGAGCAGTACTTC. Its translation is CSASPSTDSYEQYF.

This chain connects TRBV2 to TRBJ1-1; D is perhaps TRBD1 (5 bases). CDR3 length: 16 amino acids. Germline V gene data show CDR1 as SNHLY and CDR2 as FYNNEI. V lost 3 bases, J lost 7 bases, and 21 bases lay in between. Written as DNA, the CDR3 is TGTGCCAGCAGTGAGGGGGGGTCGCGGAGGTGGCTTGAAGCTTTCTTT. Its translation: CASSEGGSRRWLEAFF.

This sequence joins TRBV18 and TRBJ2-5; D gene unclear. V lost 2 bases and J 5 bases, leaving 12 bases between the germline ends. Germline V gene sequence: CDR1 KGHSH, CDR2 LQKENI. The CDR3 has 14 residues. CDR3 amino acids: CASSPRRNLETQYF. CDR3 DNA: TGTGCCAGCTCACCAAGGCGGAATCTCGAGACCCAGTACTTC.

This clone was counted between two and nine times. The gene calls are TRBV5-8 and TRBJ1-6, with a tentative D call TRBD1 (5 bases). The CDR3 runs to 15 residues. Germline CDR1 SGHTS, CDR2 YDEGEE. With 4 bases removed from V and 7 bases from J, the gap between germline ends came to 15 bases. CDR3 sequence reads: CASSLPFPGNSPLHF. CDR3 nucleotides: TGTGCCAGCAGCCTGCCTTTCCCAGGGAATTCACCCCTCCACTTT.

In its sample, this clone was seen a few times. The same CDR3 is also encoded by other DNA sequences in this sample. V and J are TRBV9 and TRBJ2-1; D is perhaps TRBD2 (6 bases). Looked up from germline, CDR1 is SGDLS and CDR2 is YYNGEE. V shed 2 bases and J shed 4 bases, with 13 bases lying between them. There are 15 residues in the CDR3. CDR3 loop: CASSVVGAGYNEQFF. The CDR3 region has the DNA TGTGCCAGCAGCGTCGTGGGAGCGGGTTACAATGAGCAGTTCTTC.

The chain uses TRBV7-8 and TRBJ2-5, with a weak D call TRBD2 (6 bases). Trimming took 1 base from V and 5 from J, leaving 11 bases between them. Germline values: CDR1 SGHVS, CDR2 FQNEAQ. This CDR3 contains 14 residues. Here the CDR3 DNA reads TGTGCCAGCAGCTTAGGGACTACCGGGGAGACCCAGTACTTC. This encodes CASSLGTTGETQYF.

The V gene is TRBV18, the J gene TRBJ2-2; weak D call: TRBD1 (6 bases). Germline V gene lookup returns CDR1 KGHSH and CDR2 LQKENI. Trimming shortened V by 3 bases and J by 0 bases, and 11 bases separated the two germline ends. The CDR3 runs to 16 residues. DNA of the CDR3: TGTGCCAGCTCACCTCAGGGACACCCGAACACCGGGGAGCTGTTTTTT. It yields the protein CASSPQGHPNTGELFF.

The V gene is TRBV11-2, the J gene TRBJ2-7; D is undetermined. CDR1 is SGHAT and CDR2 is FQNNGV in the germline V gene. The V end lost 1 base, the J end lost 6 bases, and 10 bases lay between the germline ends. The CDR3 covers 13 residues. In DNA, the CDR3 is TGTGCCAGCAGCTTAGTTGCGCGGAGCGAGCAGTACTTC. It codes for CASSLVARSEQYF.

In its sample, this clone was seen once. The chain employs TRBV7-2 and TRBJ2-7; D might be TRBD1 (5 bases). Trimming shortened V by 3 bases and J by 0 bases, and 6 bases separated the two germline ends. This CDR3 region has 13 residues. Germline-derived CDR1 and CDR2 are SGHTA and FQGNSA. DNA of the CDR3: TGTGCCAGCAGCTTCGACAGCTCCTACGAGCAGTACTTC. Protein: CASSFDSSYEQYF.